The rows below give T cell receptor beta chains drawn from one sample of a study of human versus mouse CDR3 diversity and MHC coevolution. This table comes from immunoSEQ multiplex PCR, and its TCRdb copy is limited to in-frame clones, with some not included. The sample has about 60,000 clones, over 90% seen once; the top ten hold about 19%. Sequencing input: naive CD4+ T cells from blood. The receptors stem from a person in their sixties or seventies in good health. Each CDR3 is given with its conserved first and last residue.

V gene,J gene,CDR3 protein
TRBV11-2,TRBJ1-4,CATSLDREEKLFF
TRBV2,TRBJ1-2,CASSEGGGYTF
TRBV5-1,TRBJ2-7,CASSLWGTGASYEQYF
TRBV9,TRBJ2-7,CASSAQGSYEQYF
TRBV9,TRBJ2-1,CASSVDRNNEQFF
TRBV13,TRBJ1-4,CASSSPDRERATNEKLFF
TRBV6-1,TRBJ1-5,CASSPPIVGNQPQHF
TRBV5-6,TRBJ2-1,CASSLLGSASSYNEQFF
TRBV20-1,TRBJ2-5,CSASGQETQYF
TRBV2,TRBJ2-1,CASSAQGINEQFF
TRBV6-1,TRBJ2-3,CATLWSGTDTQYF
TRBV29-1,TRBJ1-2,CSVESGWDGYTF
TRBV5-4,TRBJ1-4,CASSSAGGANEKLFF
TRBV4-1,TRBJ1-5,CASSQLRTGGGQPQHF
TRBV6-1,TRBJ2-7,CASTLSRGPYEQYF
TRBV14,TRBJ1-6,CASSHPGGNSPLHF
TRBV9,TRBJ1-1,CASSAVGLQDREAFF
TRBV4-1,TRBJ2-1,CASSQDWGLVAEPYNEQFF
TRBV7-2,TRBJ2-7,CASSLVGTGGFYEQYF
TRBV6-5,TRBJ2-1,CATQAGDPSYNEQFF
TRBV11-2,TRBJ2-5,CASSYGTGGFETQYF
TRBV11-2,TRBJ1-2,CASSLGQIYGYTF
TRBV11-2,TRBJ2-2,CASSLRTQGAQVGELFF
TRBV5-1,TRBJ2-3,CASSLGGTSGRGDTQYF
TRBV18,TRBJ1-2,CASSPSGFWQGNYGYTF
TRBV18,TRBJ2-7,CASSPNGVEGEQYF
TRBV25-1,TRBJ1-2,CASRDSYSMGYTF
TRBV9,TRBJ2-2,CASSVGGWNTGELFF
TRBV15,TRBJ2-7,CATSRDHSRNSYEQYF
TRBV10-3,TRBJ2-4,CAISAASGDKNIQYF
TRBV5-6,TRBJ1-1,CASSLIRVTEAFF
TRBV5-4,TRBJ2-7,CASRTSTDSYEQYF
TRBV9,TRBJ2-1,CASSVAGGGWNEQFF
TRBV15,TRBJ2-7,CATSRDAGYEQYF
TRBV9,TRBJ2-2,CASSVAGGSGELFF
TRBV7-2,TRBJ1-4,CASSQGGADEKLFF
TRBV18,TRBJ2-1,CASSSSLRENREQFF
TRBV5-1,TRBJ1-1,CASNLDGGGGTEAFF
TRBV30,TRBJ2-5,CAWTGGAQTQYF
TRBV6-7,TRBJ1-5,CASSSLTGEGSNQPQHF
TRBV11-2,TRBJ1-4,CASTRGDGGAGGEKLFF
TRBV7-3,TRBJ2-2,CASSLSSTGELFF
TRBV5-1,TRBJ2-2,CASSLTGQGARYTGELFF
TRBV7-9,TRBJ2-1,CASSSGLAGGGEQFF
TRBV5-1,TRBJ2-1,CASSFQFGTSEQFF
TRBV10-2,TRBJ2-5,CASSAVSTETQYF
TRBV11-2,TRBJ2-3,CASSLNSGGTDTQYF
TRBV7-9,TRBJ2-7,CASSLDRVYEQYF
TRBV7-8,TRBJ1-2,CASSLGTGLGGYTF
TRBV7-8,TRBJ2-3,CASSLPLTHTDTQYF